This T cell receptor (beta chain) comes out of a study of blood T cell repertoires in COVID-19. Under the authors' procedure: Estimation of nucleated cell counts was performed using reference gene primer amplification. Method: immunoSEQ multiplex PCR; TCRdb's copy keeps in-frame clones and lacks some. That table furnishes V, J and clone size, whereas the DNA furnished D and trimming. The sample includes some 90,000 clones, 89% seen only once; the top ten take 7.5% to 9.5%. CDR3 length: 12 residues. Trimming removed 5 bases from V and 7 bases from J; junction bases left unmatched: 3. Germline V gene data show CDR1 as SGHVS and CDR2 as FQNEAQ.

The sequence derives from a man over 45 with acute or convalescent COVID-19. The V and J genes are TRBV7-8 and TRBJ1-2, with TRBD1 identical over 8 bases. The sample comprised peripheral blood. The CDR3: CASSIGQGGYTF. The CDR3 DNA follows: TGTGCCAGCAGCATCGGACAGGGTGGCTACACCTTC.